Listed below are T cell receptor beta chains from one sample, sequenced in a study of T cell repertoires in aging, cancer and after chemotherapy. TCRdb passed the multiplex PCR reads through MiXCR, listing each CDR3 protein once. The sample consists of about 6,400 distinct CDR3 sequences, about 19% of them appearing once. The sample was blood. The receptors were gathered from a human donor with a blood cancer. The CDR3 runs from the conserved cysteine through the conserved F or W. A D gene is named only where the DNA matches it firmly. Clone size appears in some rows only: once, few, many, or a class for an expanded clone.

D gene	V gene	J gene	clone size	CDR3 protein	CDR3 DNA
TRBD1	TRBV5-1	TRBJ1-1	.	CASSSRDRGPAFF	TGCGCCAGCAGCTCCCGGGACAGGGGGCCGGCTTTCTTT
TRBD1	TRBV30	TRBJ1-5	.	CAWSGGTALSNQPQHF	TGTGCCTGGAGTGGTGGGACAGCCCTAAGCAATCAGCCCCAGCATTTT
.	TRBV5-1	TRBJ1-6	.	CASRLIQGLYNSPLQF	TGCGCCAGCAGACTCATCCAGGGGCTCTATAATTCACCCCTCCAATTT
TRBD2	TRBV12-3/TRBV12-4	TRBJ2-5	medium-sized	CASSNLSGRETQYF	TGTGCCAGCAGTAACCTTAGCGGGAGGGAGACCCAGTACTTC
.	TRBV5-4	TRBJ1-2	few	CASSLDGLGYTF	TGTGCCAGCAGCTTGGATGGGTTGGGCTACACCTTC
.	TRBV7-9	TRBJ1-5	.	CASRAEGDSNQPQHF	TGTGCCAGCAGGGCGGAGGGGGATAGCAATCAGCCCCAGCATTTT
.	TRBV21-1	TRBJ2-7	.	CASSSPPQRGDPEQYF	TGTGCCAGCAGCTCCCCCCCCCAGCGGGGTGATCCCGAGCAGTACTTC
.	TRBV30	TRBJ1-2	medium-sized	CAWSPAGASPYGYTF	TGTGCCTGGAGTCCGGCAGGGGCCAGTCCGTACGGCTACACCTTC
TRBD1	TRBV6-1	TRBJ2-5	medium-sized	CASSEGQGVETQYF	TGTGCCAGCAGTGAGGGACAGGGAGTGGAGACCCAGTACTTC
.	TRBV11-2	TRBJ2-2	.	CASSLQRLTGELFF	TGTGCCAGCAGCTTACAGCGGTTAACCGGGGAGCTGTTTTTT
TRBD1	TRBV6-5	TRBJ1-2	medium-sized	CASSWTGRGGYTF	TGTGCCAGCAGCTGGACAGGGAGAGGTGGCTACACCTTC
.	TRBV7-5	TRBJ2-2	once	CISVPEAQEVRTGELFF	.
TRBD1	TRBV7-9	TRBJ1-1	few	CASSLRGSDRANTEAFF	TGTGCCAGCAGCTTAAGGGGGTCCGACAGGGCGAACACTGAAGCTTTCTTT
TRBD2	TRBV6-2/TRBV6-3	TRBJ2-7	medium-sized	CASSPGTSGTPYEQYF	TGTGCCAGCAGTCCGGGGACTAGCGGAACACCCTACGAGCAGTACTTC